The clone carrying this T cell receptor (beta chain) has a handful of counts. Its cognate antigen is unknown. These data belong to a study of fetal regulatory T cell absence and autoimmunity. Overall study findings and caveats: Oligoclonal TCR enrichment in pancreas over cord blood reached over 85-fold for some clones. The oligoclonal enrichment was interpreted as supporting antigen-driven pancreatic autoimmunity before birth in IPEX syndrome. Cord blood and pancreas showed broadly similar TRB gene family usage.

The assay was immunoSEQ multiplex PCR, and TCRdb's table has in-frame clones only and misses some. The table lists about 95,000 clones, more than 70% of them singletons, with 2% in the top ten. Germline V gives CDR1 SEHNR, CDR2 FQNEAQ (reference sequence). Trimming removed 5 bases at V and 5 bases at J, with 15 bases between. The CDR3 has 14 amino acids. This TCR was recovered from a male donor with IPEX syndrome. J is TRBJ1-1 and V is TRBV7-9, with D unresolved. The sequenced sample consisted of pancreas tissue. CDR3 bases: TGTGCCAGCAGCCCTCCGAAAACGGGTACTGAAGCTTTCTTT. Encoded protein: CASSPPKTGTEAFF.